Listed below are T cell receptor beta chains from one sample, sequenced in a study of cytomegalovirus exposure and HLA in healthy donors. The table came from immunoSEQ multiplex PCR; TCRdb's copy has only in-frame clones and leaves some out. The profile shows about 140,000 clones, about 76% of them singletons. Sequenced input: PBMCs. The receptor source for this set is a female donor in good health and CMV-seronegative. Both conserved end residues are part of each CDR3. Fields, in order: J gene, V gene, clone size, D gene, CDR3 protein, CDR3 DNA. A D gene is named only where the DNA matches it firmly. Clone size, where shown, is once, few, many, or a class for clones that have expanded.

>TRBJ2-7|TRBV27|NA|NA
CASSLAYEQYF
TGTGCCAGCAGTCTAGCCTACGAGCAGTACTTC
>TRBJ1-5|TRBV2|few|NA
CASRRSLRDNQPQHF
TGTGCCAGCAGGCGATCCCTCAGGGACAATCAGCCCCAGCATTTT
>TRBJ2-7|TRBV4-1|NA|TRBD2
CASSPLGLTSVSYEQYF
TGCGCCAGCAGCCCCCTAGGTTTGACTAGCGTGAGTTACGAGCAGTACTTC
>TRBJ1-6|TRBV5-1|NA|NA
CASSLPGDNSPLHF
TGCGCCAGCAGCTTACCGGGAGATAATTCACCCCTCCACTTT
>TRBJ2-5|TRBV4-1|once|NA
CASSQDLAGDHETQYF
TGCGCCAGCAGCCAAGATTTGGCAGGGGACCATGAGACCCAGTACTTC
>TRBJ2-3|TRBV27|NA|TRBD2
CASSVAGVADTQYF
TGTGCCAGCAGTGTCGCGGGAGTTGCAGATACGCAGTATTTT
>TRBJ2-6|TRBV5-4|few|NA
CASSLQGTSGANVLTF
TGTGCCAGCAGCTTGCAGGGGACCTCTGGGGCCAACGTCCTGACTTTC
>TRBJ1-5|TRBV12-5|NA|TRBD1
CASGQGQGFQPQHF
TGTGCTAGTGGACAAGGACAGGGCTTTCAGCCCCAGCATTTT
>TRBJ1-4|TRBV5-6|few|NA
CASTLSGTNEKLFF
TGTGCCAGCACCTTAAGTGGGACAAATGAAAAACTGTTTTTT
>TRBJ1-2|TRBV5-6|NA|NA
CASSYEGVYTF
TGTGCCAGCAGTTACGAGGGGGTGTACACCTTC
>TRBJ2-3|TRBV25-1|NA|TRBD2
CASSETSGFTDTQYF
TGTGCCAGCAGTGAAACTAGCGGATTCACAGATACGCAGTATTTT
>TRBJ2-3|TRBV5-4|NA|NA
CASSFYSGSTDTQYF
TGTGCCAGCAGCTTCTATTCGGGGAGCACAGATACGCAGTATTTT
>TRBJ1-1|TRBV7-2|NA|NA
CASSETLGTEAFF
TGTGCCAGCAGCGAGACATTAGGAACTGAAGCTTTCTTT
>TRBJ2-3|TRBV11-3|NA|NA
CASSTRAGLTDTQYF
TGTGCCAGCAGCACTCGAGCGGGCCTCACAGATACGCAGTATTTT
>TRBJ2-7|TRBV18|once|NA
CASSADSYEQYF
TGTGCCAGCTCGGCGGACAGCTACGAGCAGTACTTC
>TRBJ2-5|TRBV7-2|NA|NA
CASSAGGTQYF
TGTGCCAGCAGCGCCGGGGGGACCCAGTACTTC
>TRBJ2-7|TRBV29-1|NA|NA
CSSLTEAYEQYF
TGCAGCTCCCTTACTGAAGCCTACGAGCAGTACTTC
>TRBJ2-7|TRBV7-9|NA|TRBD2
CASSPGTTTCKQYF
TGTGCCAGCAGCCCCGGGACTACCACCTGCAAGCAGTACTTC
>TRBJ2-5|TRBV5-4|NA|TRBD2
CASSLVSSGSLGETQYF
TGTGCCAGCAGCTTGGTTTCTAGCGGGAGTCTGGGGGAGACCCAGTACTTC
>TRBJ1-2|TRBV21-1|NA|NA
CASSKDSGGARGGYTF
TGTGCCAGCAGCAAAGATAGTGGGGGGGCTCGAGGTGGCTACACCTTC
>TRBJ2-1|TRBV7-2|once|TRBD2
CASSLRTSGNEQFF
TGTGCCAGCAGCTTAAGGACTAGCGGCAATGAGCAGTTCTTC
>TRBJ1-5|TRBV28|NA|NA
CASSSNKRSQPQHF
TGTGCCAGCAGTTCGAACAAGAGGAGTCAGCCCCAGCATTTT
>TRBJ2-7|TRBV27|NA|TRBD1
CASSSPGQGYYEQYF
TGTGCCAGCAGTTCACCGGGACAGGGGTACTACGAGCAGTACTTC
>TRBJ2-3|TRBV13|NA|NA
CASREGVAATDTQYF
TGTGCCAGCAGGGAAGGGGTAGCGGCCACAGATACGCAGTATTTT
>TRBJ1-1|TRBV28|NA|TRBD1
CASSLRGQGGRTEAFF
TGTGCCAGCAGTTTAAGGGGACAGGGAGGTAGGACTGAAGCTTTCTTT
>TRBJ1-1|TRBV6-6|NA|NA
CASSSTGSLSGRAFF
TGTGCCAGCAGTTCGACTGGTTCACTCTCGGGGAGAGCTTTCTTT
>TRBJ2-1|TRBV12-5|NA|TRBD2
CASGFRLAVYNEQFF
TGTGCTAGTGGTTTCCGACTAGCGGTCTACAATGAGCAGTTCTTC
>TRBJ1-1|TRBV7-2|NA|TRBD1
CASSFSGGPNTEAFF
TGTGCCAGCAGCTTCTCAGGGGGTCCGAACACTGAAGCTTTCTTT
>TRBJ2-5|TRBV7-2|NA|TRBD2
CASSRRLAGGGETQYF
TGTGCCAGCAGCCGACGACTAGCGGGAGGGGGGGAGACCCAGTACTTC
>TRBJ1-5|TRBV12-5|NA|NA
CASGLVDHLGEPQHF
TGTGCTAGTGGTTTGGTGGACCACCTGGGAGAGCCCCAGCATTTT
>TRBJ1-2|TRBV19|NA|NA
CASCPAGDGYGYTF
TGTGCCAGTTGTCCCGCGGGGGACGGGTATGGCTACACCTTC
>TRBJ1-2|TRBV27|NA|TRBD1
CASSLARGPLNGYTF
TGTGCCAGCAGTTTGGCCAGGGGGCCTTTAAATGGCTACACCTTC
>TRBJ2-5|TRBV28|NA|NA
CASSLGARRGKTQYF
TGTGCCAGCAGTTTGGGTGCGAGGAGAGGAAAGACCCAGTACTTC
>TRBJ1-1|TRBV7-9|few|NA
CASTRGTEAFF
TGTGCCAGCACCCGGGGCACTGAAGCTTTCTTT
>TRBJ2-1|TRBV11-3|NA|NA
CASSFRVSEQFF
TGTGCCAGCAGCTTCAGGGTTAGTGAGCAGTTCTTC
>TRBJ2-5|TRBV7-9|NA|NA
CASSLGLAGETQYF
TGTGCCAGCAGCTTAGGCCTAGCCGGGGAGACCCAGTACTTC
>TRBJ1-2|TRBV27|NA|TRBD1
CASSLLPGGTNYGYTF
TGTGCCAGCAGTTTACTCCCAGGGGGCACTAACTATGGCTACACCTTC
>TRBJ1-3|TRBV29-1|NA|NA
CSVVGSGGFGNTIYF
TGCAGCGTTGTCGGTTCTGGGGGCTTTGGAAACACCATATATTTT
>TRBJ1-5|TRBV6-1|few|NA
CASRDAGGRQPQHF
TGTGCCAGCAGGGACGCGGGGGGGAGGCAGCCCCAGCATTTT
>TRBJ1-2|TRBV4-1|NA|NA
CASSQRRGTSYGYTF
TGCGCCAGCAGCCAACGAAGGGGAACAAGCTATGGCTACACCTTC
>TRBJ2-7|TRBV7-8|once|NA
CASSGEGWRAPPYEQYF
TGTGCCAGCAGCGGAGAGGGTTGGAGGGCACCCCCCTACGAGCAGTACTTC
>TRBJ2-1|TRBV5-1|NA|TRBD2
CASSFASGRYNEQFF
TGCGCCAGCAGCTTCGCTAGCGGAAGGTACAATGAGCAGTTCTTC
>TRBJ1-2|TRBV30|NA|NA
CAWRGGGTNYGYTF
TGTGCCTGGCGGGGGGGCGGGACTAACTATGGCTACACCTTC
>TRBJ1-1|TRBV11-3|NA|NA
CASSLAYGVNTEAFF
TGTGCCAGCAGCTTAGCTTACGGAGTGAACACTGAAGCTTTCTTT
>TRBJ2-3|TRBV10-1|NA|NA
CASSPDLRATAYF
TGCGCCAGCAGTCCCGATTTGAGGGCCACGGCGTATTTT
>TRBJ2-4|TRBV5-1|NA|TRBD1
CASSRDRGSRENIQYF
TGCGCCAGCAGCAGAGACAGGGGCTCCCGGGAAAACATTCAGTACTTC